The clone carrying this T cell receptor beta chain was detected only a few times. Its antigen is not known. The data stem from a study of graft-versus-host responses after intestinal transplantation. Only in-frame clones appear in the TCRdb table, and some are missing; sequencing was by immunoSEQ multiplex PCR. The data hold 85,000 to 100,000 clones, with around 93% observed a single time. V shed 1 base, J shed 5 bases, and the junction held 1 base outside the gene matches. CDR1 and CDR2 from the germline V gene are MGHRA and YSYEKL. This CDR3 region has 14 residues. Study outcomes and limitations: Marrow from the recipient contained GvH clones, some of which had appeared first in ileum or blood. Early post-transplant HvG declines tracked with peak circulating GvH clone levels.

V and J are TRBV4-1 and TRBJ1-4, with 7 bases aligning to TRBD1. The input for sequencing was unstimulated CD8+ T cells sorted from spleen or lymph node cells, taken before transplant. The receptor was isolated from a human donor who was the organ donor for an intestinal transplant. DNA for the CDR3: TGCGCCAGCAGCCAAGTACAGGGGAATGAAAAACTGTTTTTT. Amino acid sequence: CASSQVQGNEKLFF.